Listed below are T cell receptor beta chains from one sample, sequenced in a study of vaccination and CD4 T cells after COVID-19. One entry per CDR3 protein results from TCRdb running MiXCR on the PCR reads. The sample has just over 35,000 distinct CDR3 sequences, approximately 40% seen once. The sequenced sample was CD4+ T cells from blood, obtained about 7 months after SARS-CoV-2 vaccination. These receptor sequences come from a human donor who had recovered from COVID-19. The CDR3 runs from the conserved cysteine through the conserved F or W. The order of the fields is D gene, V gene, clone size, J gene, CDR3 DNA, CDR3 protein. A D gene is named only where the DNA matches it firmly. The size entry is marked missing in some rows and otherwise reads once, few, many or a size class.

D: -; V: TRBV4-1; size: -; J: TRBJ2-5; DNA: TGCGCCAGCAGCCAAGTTGCTGTCGAGACCCAGTACTTC; CDR3: CASSQVAVETQYF
D: TRBD2; V: TRBV20-1; size: few; J: TRBJ2-7; DNA: TGCAGTGCAATACTAGCGGGACCCTACGAGCAGTACTTC; CDR3: CSAILAGPYEQYF
D: -; V: TRBV29-1; size: -; J: TRBJ1-1; DNA: TGCAGCGTTGAAGGGCAGATGAACACTGAAGCTTTCTTT; CDR3: CSVEGQMNTEAFF
D: TRBD2; V: TRBV20-1; size: -; J: TRBJ2-3; DNA: TGCAGTGCTAGAGATTCGGGGACTAGCGGTAGCACAGATACGCAGTATTTT; CDR3: CSARDSGTSGSTDTQYF
D: TRBD2; V: TRBV15; size: -; J: TRBJ2-2; DNA: TGTGCCACCTCAGCGGGAGGGGTCACCGGGGAGCTGTTTTTT; CDR3: CATSAGGVTGELFF
D: TRBD2; V: TRBV29-1; size: few; J: TRBJ2-7; DNA: TGCAGCGCTAGCGGGCCTCCAGAGCAGTACTTC; CDR3: CSASGPPEQYF
D: TRBD2; V: TRBV15; size: few; J: TRBJ2-1; DNA: TGTGCCACCAGCAGAGGAGCGGGAGGCAGTGATGAGCAGTTCTTC; CDR3: CATSRGAGGSDEQFF
D: -; V: TRBV5-8; size: -; J: TRBJ1-1; DNA: TGTGCCAGCAGCTTGAGTATGGGTTCCGAGACAGAAATTATTGAAGCTTTCTTT; CDR3: CASSLSMGSETEIIEAFF
D: -; V: TRBV7-2; size: -; J: TRBJ2-7; DNA: TGTGCCAGCAGCTTATCGGGAGTACCCTCCTACGAGCAGTACTTC; CDR3: CASSLSGVPSYEQYF
D: -; V: TRBV7-9; size: -; J: TRBJ2-1; DNA: TGTGCCAGCGCACCAGCGACGGGAAGGTCTCCCAACAATGAGCAGTTCTTC; CDR3: CASAPATGRSPNNEQFF
D: -; V: TRBV4-1; size: -; J: TRBJ1-5; DNA: TGCGCCAGCAGCCAAGTTTGGTCAGGGAACTGGCAGCCCCAGCATTTT; CDR3: CASSQVWSGNWQPQHF
D: -; V: TRBV7-9; size: few; J: TRBJ2-7; DNA: TGTGCCAGCAGAGGCCCCCGGCTCGAGCAGTACTTC; CDR3: CASRGPRLEQYF
D: TRBD1; V: TRBV19; size: many; J: TRBJ2-7; DNA: TGTGCCAGTAGTCTGGGACAGGTCTACGAGCAGTACTTC; CDR3: CASSLGQVYEQYF
D: TRBD1; V: TRBV6-5; size: many; J: TRBJ1-1; DNA: TGTGCCAGCAGTTACTACCGGACAGGGCTAGGAACTGAAGCTTTCTTT; CDR3: CASSYYRTGLGTEAFF
D: TRBD1; V: TRBV18; size: -; J: TRBJ2-7; DNA: TGTGCCAGCTCACCATCTAGGTTCGGACAGGTCTACGAGCAGTACTTC; CDR3: CASSPSRFGQVYEQYF
D: TRBD2; V: TRBV7-9; size: -; J: TRBJ2-7; DNA: TGTGCCAGCAGCTTTCTAGCGGGAGACTACGAGCAGTACTTC; CDR3: CASSFLAGDYEQYF
D: -; V: TRBV30; size: few; J: TRBJ2-3; DNA: TGTGCCTGGACCTCTGGGCTTATAAGCACAGATACGCAGTATTTT; CDR3: CAWTSGLISTDTQYF
D: TRBD2; V: TRBV19; size: -; J: TRBJ2-1; DNA: TGTGCCAGTAGTACCCTAGCGGGGAGCTACAATGAGCAGTTCTTC; CDR3: CASSTLAGSYNEQFF
D: TRBD2; V: TRBV7-3; size: -; J: TRBJ2-1; DNA: TGTGCCAGCAGTTCGTCTGCCGGGACTACATACAATGAGCAGTTCTTC; CDR3: CASSSSAGTTYNEQFF
D: -; V: TRBV7-2; size: -; J: TRBJ1-2; DNA: TGTGCCAGCAGCCTCGACGGGACACAATATGGCTACACCTTC; CDR3: CASSLDGTQYGYTF
D: -; V: TRBV7-9; size: few; J: TRBJ2-7; DNA: TGTGCCAGCAGCTTAGGGTCCGCCGCCGACGAGCAGTACTTC; CDR3: CASSLGSAADEQYF
D: -; V: TRBV29-1; size: -; J: TRBJ1-3; DNA: TGCAGCGCCCATGGGGGGTCTGGAAACACCATATATTTT; CDR3: CSAHGGSGNTIYF
D: -; V: TRBV28; size: -; J: TRBJ2-5; DNA: TGTGCCAGCCCGACACCCTGGAGAGGGGGTGGGGGGGAGACCCAGTACTTC; CDR3: CASPTPWRGGGGETQYF
D: -; V: TRBV6-1; size: few; J: TRBJ2-7; DNA: TGTGCCAGCAGTGCTCCCTACGAGCAGTACTTC; CDR3: CASSAPYEQYF
D: TRBD2; V: TRBV25-1; size: once; J: TRBJ2-7; DNA: TGTGCCAGCAGTGGAACAGCGGGAGCCCACGAGCAGTACTTC; CDR3: CASSGTAGAHEQYF
D: -; V: TRBV15; size: -; J: TRBJ2-3; DNA: TGTGCCACCAGCAGCGGGACAAGGACAAATACGCAGTATTTT; CDR3: CATSSGTRTNTQYF
D: TRBD2; V: TRBV20-1; size: -; J: TRBJ2-5; DNA: TGCAGTGCTAGAGATACCGGGGGGACCCGGGACGAGACCCAGTACTTC; CDR3: CSARDTGGTRDETQYF
D: -; V: TRBV29-1; size: -; J: TRBJ1-1; DNA: TGCAGCGTTCGGGACATAGGGGCGCCACACTCTTTCTTT; CDR3: CSVRDIGAPHSFF
D: TRBD2; V: TRBV20-1; size: -; J: TRBJ2-5; DNA: TGCAGTGCTAGAGAACTAGCGGAAGAGACCCAGTACTTC; CDR3: CSARELAEETQYF
D: TRBD1; V: TRBV27; size: few; J: TRBJ2-1; DNA: TGTGCCAGCAGTGTCTCTACAGGGGTTGAGCAGTTCTTC; CDR3: CASSVSTGVEQFF
D: TRBD1; V: TRBV7-2; size: -; J: TRBJ2-1; DNA: TGTGCCAGCAGCCCATCAAGGTACCGGGACAGGGCCTACAATGAGCAGTTCTTC; CDR3: CASSPSRYRDRAYNEQFF
D: TRBD2; V: TRBV19; size: -; J: TRBJ2-3; DNA: TGTGCCAGTAGTATGGGACTAGCGGGAGGTGGTACAGATACGCAGTATTTT; CDR3: CASSMGLAGGGTDTQYF
D: TRBD2; V: TRBV7-3; size: -; J: TRBJ2-1; DNA: TGTGCCAGCAGCCCTACTCCTAGCGGGGTATACAATGAGCAGTTCTTC; CDR3: CASSPTPSGVYNEQFF
D: TRBD1; V: TRBV27; size: few; J: TRBJ1-6; DNA: TGTGCCAGCAGTTGGGGGACAGGGGTTTACAATTCACCCCTCCACTTT; CDR3: CASSWGTGVYNSPLHF
D: TRBD1; V: TRBV18; size: once; J: TRBJ1-2; DNA: TGTGCCAGCTCAGACGCCGGGACAGCGAACTATGGCTACACCTTC; CDR3: CASSDAGTANYGYTF
D: -; V: TRBV7-2; size: -; J: TRBJ2-5; DNA: TGTGCCAGCAGAGGGTCGGGGTCAGCAGAGACCCAGTACTTC; CDR3: CASRGSGSAETQYF
D: -; V: TRBV7-2; size: few; J: TRBJ2-7; DNA: TGTGCCAGCAGCCGCAACCGGGGCCCGACCTACGAGCAGTACTTC; CDR3: CASSRNRGPTYEQYF
D: -; V: TRBV20-1; size: few; J: TRBJ2-2; DNA: TGCAGTGCCATCGTGGGGTCTGCGAACACCGGGGAGCTGTTTTTT; CDR3: CSAIVGSANTGELFF
D: -; V: TRBV4-1; size: once; J: TRBJ2-7; DNA: TGCGCCAGCAGCCATAAAACCAGGGCCCAGACCCTCTACGAGCAGTACTTC; CDR3: CASSHKTRAQTLYEQYF
D: -; V: TRBV7-9; size: -; J: TRBJ2-7; DNA: TGTGCCAGCAGCTCCACACGCGAGCAGTACTTC; CDR3: CASSSTREQYF
D: -; V: TRBV10-3; size: many; J: TRBJ1-2; DNA: TGTGCCATCAGCGACCTCGGACAGCTGAACTATGGCTACACCTTC; CDR3: CAISDLGQLNYGYTF
D: TRBD1; V: TRBV20-1; size: -; J: TRBJ2-7; DNA: TGCAGTGCTCCGACTCGACAGGGGAGCTACGAGCAGTACTTC; CDR3: CSAPTRQGSYEQYF
D: -; V: TRBV28; size: many; J: TRBJ2-5; DNA: TGTGCCAGCAGTTTCGGGGCGGTGAAGACCCAGTACTTC; CDR3: CASSFGAVKTQYF
D: -; V: TRBV6-1; size: -; J: TRBJ1-6; DNA: TGTGCCAGCACCAAGGGAGGGGGGTACGATAATTCACCCCTCCACTTT; CDR3: CASTKGGGYDNSPLHF
D: TRBD2; V: TRBV20-1; size: few; J: TRBJ2-7; DNA: TGCAGTGCTAGAGAAGAAACCGGGACTAGCGGGACCGCTGCTCCCTACGAGCAGTACTTC; CDR3: CSAREETGTSGTAAPYEQYF
D: -; V: TRBV2; size: -; J: TRBJ1-1; DNA: TGTGCCAGCAGCCCCAGGACGGGTAACACTGAAGCTTTCTTT; CDR3: CASSPRTGNTEAFF
D: -; V: TRBV7-9; size: -; J: TRBJ2-7; DNA: TGTGCCAGCAGCCGCTTGGCTGGACCAACAAGTTACGAGCAGTACTTC; CDR3: CASSRLAGPTSYEQYF
D: TRBD1; V: TRBV29-1; size: -; J: TRBJ1-2; DNA: TGCAGCGTGGCCACCGGGACAGGGCAGCGGGGCTACACCTTC; CDR3: CSVATGTGQRGYTF
D: TRBD1; V: TRBV20-1; size: -; J: TRBJ2-3; DNA: TGCAGTGCTACCGCCTTAGAGGGGGCTAGCACAGATACGCAGTATTTT; CDR3: CSATALEGASTDTQYF
D: -; V: TRBV12-3/TRBV12-4; size: once; J: TRBJ1-2; DNA: TGTGCCAGCAGTTTATTACCACAGGGTGGGGACTATGGCTACACCTTC; CDR3: CASSLLPQGGDYGYTF
D: -; V: TRBV19; size: few; J: TRBJ1-5; DNA: TGTGCCAGTACCAACACTCTGGGAGGGCCCCAGCATTTT; CDR3: CASTNTLGGPQHF
D: TRBD2; V: TRBV7-3; size: few; J: TRBJ2-7; DNA: TGTGCCAGCAGCCGGGGGGGCAGCTCCTACGAGCAGTACTTC; CDR3: CASSRGGSSYEQYF
D: TRBD1; V: TRBV15; size: many; J: TRBJ1-5; DNA: TGTGCCACCAGCCTCGGACAGGGCGGGAGTCAGCCCCAGCATTTT; CDR3: CATSLGQGGSQPQHF
D: TRBD2; V: TRBV18; size: -; J: TRBJ2-1; DNA: TGTGCCAGCTCACCAGACCGGGAGGTGAACAATGAGCAGTTCTTC; CDR3: CASSPDREVNNEQFF
D: -; V: TRBV20-1; size: few; J: TRBJ2-7; DNA: TGCAGTGCTAGAGATCGGAGGGACTACGAGCAGTACTTC; CDR3: CSARDRRDYEQYF
D: TRBD1; V: TRBV12-3/TRBV12-4; size: medium-sized; J: TRBJ1-1; DNA: TGTGCCAGCAACAGGGGGCCGAACACTGAAGCTTTCTTT; CDR3: CASNRGPNTEAFF
D: -; V: TRBV20-1; size: -; J: TRBJ2-5; DNA: TGCAGTGCTAGAGATCCGACAAGCCAAGAGACCCAGTACTTC; CDR3: CSARDPTSQETQYF